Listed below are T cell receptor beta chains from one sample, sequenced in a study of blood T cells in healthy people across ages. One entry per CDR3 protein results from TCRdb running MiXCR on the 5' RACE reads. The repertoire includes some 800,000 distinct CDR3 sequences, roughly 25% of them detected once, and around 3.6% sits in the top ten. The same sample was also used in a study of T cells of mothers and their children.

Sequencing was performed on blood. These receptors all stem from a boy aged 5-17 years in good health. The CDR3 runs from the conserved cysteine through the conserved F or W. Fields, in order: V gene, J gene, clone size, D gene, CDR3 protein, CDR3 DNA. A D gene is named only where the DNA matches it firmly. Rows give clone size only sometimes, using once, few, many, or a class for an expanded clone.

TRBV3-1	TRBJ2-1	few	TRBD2	CASSDTDWRGGRSYNEQFF	TGTGCCAGCAGCGATACTGACTGGCGGGGGGGCCGCTCCTACAATGAGCAGTTCTTC
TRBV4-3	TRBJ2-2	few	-	CASSQDPRGITGELFF	TGCGCCAGCAGCCAAGATCCCAGGGGCATCACCGGGGAGCTGTTTTTT
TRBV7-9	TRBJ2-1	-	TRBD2	CASSFIAGGPSYNEQFF	TGTGCCAGCAGCTTCATAGCGGGAGGGCCATCCTACAATGAGCAGTTCTTC
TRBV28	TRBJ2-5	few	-	CASSDLASRGETQYF	TGTGCCAGCAGTGATCTAGCTTCTCGGGGGGAGACCCAGTACTTC
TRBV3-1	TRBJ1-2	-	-	CASSQGSSYGYTF	TGTGCCAGCAGCCAAGGTTCGAGCTATGGCTACACCTTC
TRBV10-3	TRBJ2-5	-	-	CAISEGGSVETQYF	TGTGCCATCAGTGAGGGCGGATCGGTGGAGACCCAGTACTTC
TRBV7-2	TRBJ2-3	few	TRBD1	CASSLVVGQGVRTDTQYF	TGTGCCAGCAGCTTAGTGGTAGGACAGGGGGTGCGCACAGATACGCAGTATTTT
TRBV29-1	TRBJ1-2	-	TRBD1	CSVETGEGDYGYTF	TGCAGCGTTGAGACAGGGGAAGGAGACTATGGCTACACCTTC
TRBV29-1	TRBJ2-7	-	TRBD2	CSVAGLADSYEQYF	TGCAGCGTAGCCGGACTAGCGGACTCCTACGAGCAGTACTTC
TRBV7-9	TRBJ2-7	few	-	CASSPTLTGNEQYF	TGTGCCAGCAGCCCTACCCTTACAGGAAACGAGCAGTACTTC
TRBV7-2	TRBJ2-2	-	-	CASSSRLRLHTGELFF	TGTGCCAGCAGCTCAAGATTACGACTACACACCGGGGAGCTGTTTTTT
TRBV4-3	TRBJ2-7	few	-	CASSQVSTGIGAYEQYF	TGCGCCAGCAGCCAAGTGTCGACAGGAATTGGGGCCTACGAGCAGTACTTC
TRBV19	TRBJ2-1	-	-	CASSMLGVNEQFF	TGTGCCAGTAGTATGCTAGGGGTTAATGAGCAGTTCTTC
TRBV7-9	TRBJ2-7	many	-	CASRPGLESYEQYF	TGTGCCAGCAGACCGGGACTCGAATCCTACGAGCAGTACTTC
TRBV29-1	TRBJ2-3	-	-	CSVEDLTDTQYF	TGCAGCGTTGAAGATCTTACAGATACGCAGTATTTT
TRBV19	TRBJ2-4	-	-	CASIVINIQYF	TGTGCCAGTATCGTTATAAACATTCAGTACTTC
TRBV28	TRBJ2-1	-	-	CASSLIARYNEQFF	TGTGCCAGCAGTTTAATAGCAAGGTACAATGAGCAGTTCTTC
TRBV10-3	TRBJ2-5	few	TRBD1	CAIRSDRGEHPETQYF	TGTGCCATCAGATCCGACAGGGGGGAACATCCGGAGACCCAGTACTTC
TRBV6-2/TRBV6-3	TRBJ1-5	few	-	CASRLALPLNQPQHF	TGTGCCAGCAGACTAGCTTTGCCCTTAAATCAGCCCCAGCATTTT
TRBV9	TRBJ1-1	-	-	CASSATGRPEAFF	TGTGCCAGCAGCGCAACAGGTAGACCTGAAGCTTTCTTT
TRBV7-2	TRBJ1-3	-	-	CASSLGEVRPIYF	TGTGCCAGCAGCTTAGGGGAGGTTCGGCCCATATATTTT
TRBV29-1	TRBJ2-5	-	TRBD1	CSVRTGPGETQYF	TGCAGCGTACGGACAGGGCCAGGGGAGACCCAGTACTTC
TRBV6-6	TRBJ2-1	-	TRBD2	CASSHGGKDEQFF	TGTGCCAGCAGCCACGGGGGGAAGGATGAGCAGTTCTTC
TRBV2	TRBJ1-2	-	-	CAGYAFYGSDLYGYTF	TGTGCCGGCTATGCGTTTTATGGGTCGGACCTCTATGGCTACACCTTC
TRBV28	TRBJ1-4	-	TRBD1	CASSPETGFNEKLFF	TGTGCCAGCAGTCCCGAGACAGGGTTTAATGAAAAACTGTTTTTT
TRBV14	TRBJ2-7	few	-	CASSHGGHEQYF	TGTGCCAGCAGCCATGGGGGCCACGAGCAGTACTTC
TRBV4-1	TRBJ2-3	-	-	CASSPLSRALTQYF	TGCGCCAGCAGCCCCTTAAGCCGGGCTCTTACGCAGTATTTT
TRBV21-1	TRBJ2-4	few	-	CASIPRDSKNIQYF	TGTGCCAGCATCCCCCGGGACAGCAAAAACATTCAGTACTTC
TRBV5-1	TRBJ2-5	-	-	CASSFMEETQYF	TGCGCCAGCAGCTTTATGGAAGAGACCCAGTACTTC
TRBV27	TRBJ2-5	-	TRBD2	CASSSRTSGSYGETQYF	TGTGCCAGCAGTTCCCGGACTAGCGGGAGTTATGGTGAGACCCAGTACTTC
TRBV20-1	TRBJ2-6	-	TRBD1	CSAIGTGGAGANVLTF	TGCAGTGCTATCGGGACAGGGGGTGCTGGGGCCAACGTCCTGACTTTC
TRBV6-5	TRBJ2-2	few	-	CASSYQPLFVAGELFF	TGTGCCAGCAGTTACCAACCCCTATTTGTTGCCGGGGAGCTGTTTTTT
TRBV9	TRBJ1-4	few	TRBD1	CASSPQDRGTTNEKLFF	TGTGCCAGCAGCCCCCAAGACAGGGGCACAACTAATGAAAAACTGTTTTTT
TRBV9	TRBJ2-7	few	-	CASSVVPTNSYEQYF	TGTGCCAGCAGCGTAGTTCCGACAAACTCCTACGAGCAGTACTTC
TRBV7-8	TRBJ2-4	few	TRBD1	CASSFTGGSDIQYF	TGTGCCAGCAGCTTCACAGGGGGCTCGGACATTCAGTACTTC
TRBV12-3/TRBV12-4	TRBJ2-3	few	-	CASTTGPGTTQYF	TGTGCCAGCACCACTGGTCCAGGGACTACGCAGTATTTT
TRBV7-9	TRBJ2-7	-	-	CASSSTLQNSYEQYF	TGTGCCAGCAGCTCTACACTACAGAATTCCTACGAGCAGTACTTC
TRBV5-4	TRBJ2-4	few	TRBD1	CASSFGQGRRGNIQYF	TGTGCCAGCAGCTTCGGACAGGGACGGAGGGGGAACATTCAGTACTTC
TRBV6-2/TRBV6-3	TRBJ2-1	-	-	CASSPDSRSEQFF	TGTGCCAGCAGTCCGGACAGTCGATCGGAGCAGTTCTTC
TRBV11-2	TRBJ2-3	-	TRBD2	CASSHAARLAGITDTQYF	TGTGCCAGCAGCCATGCGGCTCGGCTAGCGGGGATCACAGATACGCAGTATTTT
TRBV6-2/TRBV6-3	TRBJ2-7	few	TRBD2	CASRLAGLTYEQYF	TGTGCCAGCAGGTTAGCGGGGCTAACCTACGAGCAGTACTTC
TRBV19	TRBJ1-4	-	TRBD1	CASRTGTNEKLFF	TGTGCCAGTAGGACAGGGACTAATGAAAAACTGTTTTTT
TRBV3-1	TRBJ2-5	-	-	CASSQRGGRQETQYF	TGTGCCAGCAGCCAACGTGGGGGGCGACAAGAGACCCAGTACTTC
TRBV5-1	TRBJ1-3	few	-	CASSFQGNGNTIYF	TGCGCCAGCAGCTTCCAGGGGAACGGAAACACCATATATTTT
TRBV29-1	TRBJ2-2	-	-	CSSISSTGELFF	TGCAGCTCCATATCTAGTACCGGGGAGCTGTTTTTT
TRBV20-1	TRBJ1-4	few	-	CSARDGYNEKLFF	TGCAGTGCTAGAGACGGGTATAATGAAAAACTGTTTTTT